This TCR beta chain was found in a study of PD-1 blockade in classical Hodgkin lymphoma. About the research overall: Every 2 weeks, patients had 3 mg/kg nivolumab intravenously. Regarding the study as a whole: After ASCT, patients who started nivolumab under 1 year later were excluded. Newly diagnosed patients reportedly had lower baseline TCR diversity than healthy donors. Patients newly diagnosed and complete responders had comparable baseline diversity.

There was relapse after autologous stem cell transplantation in every patient, and there was variation in brentuximab vedotin exposure. Data came from immunoSEQ multiplex PCR; TCRdb stores just in-frame clones and leaves some out. The sample contains more than 25,000 clones, approximately 81% of which appear only once. J lost 3 bases, V lost 1 base, and 10 bases had no gene match. Germline V CDR1 and CDR2: LGHNA, YNFKEQ. The CDR3 has 17 amino acids. Worth noting for this clone: What it recognizes is unknown. No conserved phenylalanine or tryptophan ends this CDR3, so it is likely a read error.

The sample consisted of peripheral blood mononuclear cells (PBMCs), taken before the second cycle of nivolumab. The source of this sequence is a human donor with classical Hodgkin lymphoma. V gene TRBV4-2 combines with J gene TRBJ1-2, with 8 bases identical to TRBD1. CDR3 sequence reads: CASSQAGSRGLDYGYTL. The CDR3 DNA is TGTGCCAGCAGCCAAGCGGGAAGCAGGGGGCTTGACTATGGCTACACCCTC.